A selection of T cell receptor beta chains follows, all from one sample in a study of blood T cell repertoires in COVID-19. Method: immunoSEQ multiplex PCR; TCRdb's copy keeps in-frame clones and lacks some. The sample holds roughly 500,000 clones, 85% to 90% seen once. The sequenced sample consisted of PBMCs or T cells enriched from blood (not recorded which). Every receptor here comes from a woman aged 40 to 50 who had recovered from COVID-19. CDR3s include the opening cysteine and the closing phenylalanine or tryptophan. Each record gives: V gene, CDR3 length, D gene, J gene, CDR3 protein. A D gene is named only where the DNA matches it firmly.

v_gene: TRBV24-1
len: 15
d_gene: NA
j_gene: TRBJ2-5
CDR3aa: CATSDTRTAQETQYF

v_gene: TRBV12-3/TRBV12-4
len: 13
d_gene: NA
j_gene: TRBJ1-2
CDR3aa: CASSYAGSAGYTF

v_gene: TRBV28
len: 12
d_gene: TRBD1
j_gene: TRBJ1-2
CDR3aa: CASSLTGEDYTF

v_gene: TRBV11-3
len: 15
d_gene: TRBD1
j_gene: TRBJ2-7
CDR3aa: CASSPEPGQGIEQYF

v_gene: TRBV27
len: 15
d_gene: TRBD2
j_gene: TRBJ2-2
CDR3aa: CASSKLAGGSGELFF

v_gene: TRBV10-3
len: 15
d_gene: NA
j_gene: TRBJ1-2
CDR3aa: CAIRPWTEDSYGYTF

v_gene: TRBV19
len: 14
d_gene: TRBD1
j_gene: TRBJ1-1
CDR3aa: CASSPLQGSTEAFF

v_gene: TRBV6-6
len: 18
d_gene: TRBD2
j_gene: TRBJ2-1
CDR3aa: CASRRPPTSGTHGNEQFF

v_gene: TRBV9
len: 16
d_gene: TRBD1
j_gene: TRBJ2-7
CDR3aa: CASSVGPGTETYEQYF

v_gene: TRBV9
len: 18
d_gene: TRBD2
j_gene: TRBJ2-1
CDR3aa: CASSQGLAGGTPRNEQFF

v_gene: TRBV3-1/TRBV3-2
len: 15
d_gene: NA
j_gene: TRBJ1-4
CDR3aa: CASSQNRDGGEKLFF

v_gene: TRBV7-9
len: 12
d_gene: NA
j_gene: TRBJ1-1
CDR3aa: CASSPHEGGAFF

v_gene: TRBV7-9
len: 13
d_gene: NA
j_gene: TRBJ1-2
CDR3aa: CASTLTSNYGYTF

v_gene: TRBV9
len: 14
d_gene: TRBD1
j_gene: TRBJ1-2
CDR3aa: CASRSLDRLGGYTF

v_gene: TRBV6-5
len: 13
d_gene: NA
j_gene: TRBJ1-1
CDR3aa: CASTPKANTEAFF

v_gene: TRBV2
len: 14
d_gene: NA
j_gene: TRBJ1-1
CDR3aa: CASSVKDTYTEAFF

v_gene: TRBV4-1
len: 15
d_gene: TRBD1
j_gene: TRBJ1-2
CDR3aa: CASSQDPDRRGGYTF

v_gene: TRBV7-2
len: 15
d_gene: NA
j_gene: TRBJ2-1
CDR3aa: CASSSGRSSYNEQFF

v_gene: TRBV3-1/TRBV3-2
len: 15
d_gene: TRBD2
j_gene: TRBJ2-1
CDR3aa: CASSQERLAGNEQFF

v_gene: TRBV7-7
len: 17
d_gene: NA
j_gene: TRBJ1-5
CDR3aa: CASSLARCPYSNQPQHF

v_gene: TRBV18
len: 15
d_gene: TRBD1
j_gene: TRBJ1-5
CDR3aa: CASSPGQGMGQPQHF

v_gene: TRBV18
len: 19
d_gene: TRBD1
j_gene: TRBJ1-4
CDR3aa: CASSRALRDRGQANEKLFF

v_gene: TRBV7-9
len: 11
d_gene: NA
j_gene: TRBJ2-7
CDR3aa: CASSLVDEQYF

v_gene: TRBV2
len: 14
d_gene: NA
j_gene: TRBJ2-3
CDR3aa: CASSIRLTTDTQYF

v_gene: TRBV5-1
len: 17
d_gene: TRBD2
j_gene: TRBJ2-1
CDR3aa: CASSLTSGGFSYNEQFF

v_gene: TRBV5-1
len: 13
d_gene: NA
j_gene: TRBJ1-1
CDR3aa: CASSWTENTEAFF

v_gene: TRBV5-1
len: 14
d_gene: NA
j_gene: TRBJ1-6
CDR3aa: CASSRDAVNSPLHF

v_gene: TRBV19
len: 15
d_gene: TRBD1
j_gene: TRBJ2-7
CDR3aa: CASSPGQGATYEQYF

v_gene: TRBV12-3/TRBV12-4
len: 13
d_gene: TRBD1
j_gene: TRBJ2-7
CDR3aa: CASSRDRDYEQYF

v_gene: TRBV10-3
len: 13
d_gene: NA
j_gene: TRBJ1-2
CDR3aa: CAISESNRVGYTF

v_gene: TRBV3-1/TRBV3-2
len: 15
d_gene: NA
j_gene: TRBJ1-5
CDR3aa: CASSPSGVHDQPQHF

v_gene: TRBV25-1
len: 13
d_gene: NA
j_gene: TRBJ2-3
CDR3aa: CASTLGSADTQYF

v_gene: TRBV7-2
len: 16
d_gene: NA
j_gene: TRBJ1-3
CDR3aa: CASSLMAEYSGNTIYF

v_gene: TRBV4-3
len: 17
d_gene: TRBD2
j_gene: TRBJ2-3
CDR3aa: CASSQVHWTSYPDTQYF

v_gene: TRBV2
len: 14
d_gene: NA
j_gene: TRBJ1-5
CDR3aa: CASAGATSNQPQHF

v_gene: TRBV3-1/TRBV3-2
len: 13
d_gene: NA
j_gene: TRBJ2-7
CDR3aa: CASSPGGMYEQYF

v_gene: TRBV6-5
len: 14
d_gene: NA
j_gene: TRBJ2-7
CDR3aa: CASRSGDRLYEQYF

v_gene: TRBV11-2
len: 17
d_gene: NA
j_gene: TRBJ2-6
CDR3aa: CASSPRTDFSGANVLTF

v_gene: TRBV2
len: 14
d_gene: TRBD1
j_gene: TRBJ1-5
CDR3aa: CASSGQGGNQPQHF

v_gene: TRBV15
len: 13
d_gene: NA
j_gene: TRBJ1-4
CDR3aa: CATSTGQPEELFF

v_gene: TRBV9
len: 15
d_gene: NA
j_gene: TRBJ2-1
CDR3aa: CASSVGGIALGEQFF